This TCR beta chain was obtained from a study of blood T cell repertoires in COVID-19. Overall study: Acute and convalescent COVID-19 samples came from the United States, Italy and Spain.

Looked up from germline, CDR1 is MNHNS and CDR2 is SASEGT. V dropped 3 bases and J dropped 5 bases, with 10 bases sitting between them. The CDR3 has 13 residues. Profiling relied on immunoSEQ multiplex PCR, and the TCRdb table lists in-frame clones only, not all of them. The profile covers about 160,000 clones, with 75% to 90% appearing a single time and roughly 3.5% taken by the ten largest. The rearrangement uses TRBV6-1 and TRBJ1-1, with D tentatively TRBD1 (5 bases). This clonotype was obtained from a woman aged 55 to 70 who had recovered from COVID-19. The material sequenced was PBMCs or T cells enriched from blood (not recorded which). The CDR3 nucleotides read TGTGCCAGCAGTGACAGGGTCGGGACTGAAGCTTTCTTT. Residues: CASSDRVGTEAFF.